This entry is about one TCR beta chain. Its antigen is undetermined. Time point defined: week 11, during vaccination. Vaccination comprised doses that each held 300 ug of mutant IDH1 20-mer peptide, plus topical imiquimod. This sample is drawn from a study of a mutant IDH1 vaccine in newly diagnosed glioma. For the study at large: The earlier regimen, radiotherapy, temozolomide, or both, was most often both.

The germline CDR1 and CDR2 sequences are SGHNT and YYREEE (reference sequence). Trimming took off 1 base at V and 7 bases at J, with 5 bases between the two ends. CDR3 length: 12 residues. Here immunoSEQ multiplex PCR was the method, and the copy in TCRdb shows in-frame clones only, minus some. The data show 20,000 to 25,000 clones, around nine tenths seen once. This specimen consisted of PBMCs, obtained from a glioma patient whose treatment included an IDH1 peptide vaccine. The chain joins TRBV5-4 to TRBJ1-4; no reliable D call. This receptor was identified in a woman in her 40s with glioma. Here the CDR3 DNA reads TGTGCCAGCAGCTTGCGGGGTGAAAAACTGTTTTTT. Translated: CASSLRGEKLFF.